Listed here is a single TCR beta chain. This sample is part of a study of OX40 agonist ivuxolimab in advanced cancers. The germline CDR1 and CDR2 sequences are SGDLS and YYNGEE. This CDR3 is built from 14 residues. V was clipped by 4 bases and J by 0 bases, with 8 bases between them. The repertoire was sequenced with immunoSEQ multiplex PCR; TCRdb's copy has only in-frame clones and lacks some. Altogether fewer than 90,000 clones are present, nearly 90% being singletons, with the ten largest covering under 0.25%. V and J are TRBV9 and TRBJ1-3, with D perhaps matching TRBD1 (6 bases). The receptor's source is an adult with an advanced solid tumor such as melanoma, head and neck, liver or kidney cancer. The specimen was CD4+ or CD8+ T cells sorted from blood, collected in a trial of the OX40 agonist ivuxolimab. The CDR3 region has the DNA TGTGCCAGCAGCACAGGGTTCTCTGGAAACACCATATATTTT. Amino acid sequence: CASSTGFSGNTIYF. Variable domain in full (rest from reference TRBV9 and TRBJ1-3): DSGVTQTPKHLITATGQRVTLRCSPRSGDLSVYWYQQSLDQGLQFLIQYYNGEERAKGNILERFSAQQFPDLHSELNLSSLELGDSALYFCASSTGFSGNTIYFGEGSWLTVV.